Following are 16 T cell receptor beta chains from one sample sequenced in a study of blood T cell repertoires in COVID-19. The assay was immunoSEQ multiplex PCR, and TCRdb's table has in-frame clones only and misses some. The sample yields about 180,000 clones, more than 85% seen once. The specimen sequenced was peripheral blood. The source is a woman younger than 45 with active or convalescent COVID-19.

The rearrangement uses TRBV28 and TRBJ1-5; D not resolved. This CDR3 has 12 amino acids. Germline V gene data show CDR1 as MDHEN and CDR2 as SYDVKM. Trimming shortened V by 1 base and J by 6 bases, and 4 bases separated the two germline ends. CDR3: CASSLFSQPQHF. The CDR3 region has the DNA TGTGCCAGCAGTTTATTCTCTCAGCCCCAGCATTTT. Filled out from reference TRBV28 and TRBJ1-5, the complete variable domain reads DVKVTQSSRYLVKRTGEKVFLECVQDMDHENMFWYRQDPGLGLRLIYFSYDVKMKEKGDIPEGYSVSREKKERFSLILESASTNQTSMYLCASSLFSQPQHFGDGTRLSIL.

This clone was counted between two and nine times. The chain carries TRBV27 and TRBJ2-7; no firm D call. From germline, CDR1 is MNHEY and CDR2 SMNVEV (reference sequence). Trimming took off 1 base at V and 6 bases at J, with 7 bases between the two ends. The CDR3 is 12 residues long. CDR3 nucleotide sequence: TGTGCCAGCAGTTTATTCGGTCGCGAGCAGTACTTC. This translates into CASSLFGREQYF.

The gene calls are TRBV5-4 and TRBJ1-2; TRBD1 aligns across 10 bases. Germline CDR1 is SGHNT and CDR2 is YYREEE (reference sequence). The trim removed 4 bases at V and 1 base at J, leaving 10 bases unmatched. The CDR3 consists of 17 residues. The CDR3 nucleotides read TGTGCCAGCAGCCCTGGACAGGGGGGGTGGGGTAACTATGGCTACACCTTC. Translated: CASSPGQGGWGNYGYTF. The full variable domain, with the rest looked up from reference TRBV5-4 and TRBJ1-2, is ETGVTQSPTHLIKTRGQQVTLRCSSQSGHNTVSWYQQALGQGPQFIFQYYREEENGRGNFPPRFSGLQFPNYSSELNVNALELDDSALYLCASSPGQGGWGNYGYTFGSGTRLTVV.

The gene calls are TRBV27 and TRBJ1-2, with TRBD1 identical over 7 bases. The V gene's germline CDR1 is MNHEY and CDR2 SMNVEV (reference sequence). V shed 5 bases, J shed 5 bases, and the junction held 11 bases outside the gene matches. The CDR3 has 15 residues. The CDR3 is CASSPYRDSFYGYTF. The CDR3 coding sequence is TGTGCCAGCAGTCCTTACCGGGACAGCTTTTATGGCTACACCTTC.

The chain links TRBV4-1 to TRBJ2-1; D may be TRBD2 (5 bases). Germline V CDR1 and CDR2: MGHRA, YSYEKL. Trimming left V 0 bases short and J 7 bases short, with 16 bases between. The CDR3 sequence is 16 residues long. CDR3 DNA: TGCGCCAGCAGCCAAGATAGAAACCGGGAAGGGAATGAGCAGTTCTTC. Translation: CASSQDRNREGNEQFF.

The CDR3 reads CASSRDSLNSPLHF. The DNA for the CDR3 is TGTGCCAGCAGTCGGGACAGCTTGAATTCACCCCTCCACTTT. The chain recombines TRBV28 with TRBJ1-6; 7 nucleotides align to TRBD1. Per the germline V gene, CDR1 is MDHEN and CDR2 is SYDVKM. This CDR3 is built from 14 residues. Trimming cost V 5 bases and J 7 bases; bases outside gene matches: 5.

The rearrangement joins TRBV7-9 to TRBJ2-1; 13 bases match TRBD2. J was trimmed by 10 bases and V by 5 bases; bases with no gene match: 14. CDR3 length: 17 residues. CDR1 is SEHNR and CDR2 is FQNEAQ in the germline V gene (reference sequence). CDR3 amino acids: CASSPPLGTSGNREQFF. The CDR3 nucleotides read TGTGCCAGCAGCCCACCTCTGGGGACTAGCGGGAACCGGGAGCAGTTCTTC.

The chain's CDR3 is CASSFSQGTEAFF. The CDR3 DNA is TGTGCCAGCAGCTTTTCGCAGGGTACTGAAGCTTTCTTT. The chain carries TRBV11-2 and TRBJ1-1; D perhaps matches TRBD1 (5 bases). V lost 3 bases and J 5 bases, leaving 10 bases between the germline ends. There are 13 residues in the CDR3. Looked up from germline, CDR1 is SGHAT and CDR2 is FQNNGV.

J is TRBJ1-2 and V is TRBV28; 11 nucleotides line up with TRBD1. The germline V gene has CDR1 MDHEN and CDR2 SYDVKM. The junction had 11 bases not matched to a gene; V was cut back by 1 base and J by 10 bases. The CDR3 contains 16 residues. CDR3 sequence (DNA): TGTGCCAGCAGTTTATTCCCGGGACAGGGGGTACAAGACTACACCTTC. Amino acids: CASSLFPGQGVQDYTF.

The rearrangement links TRBV18 to TRBJ1-1; D gene unclear. V lost 1 base and J lost 3, with 15 bases in between. The CDR3 covers 16 residues. The germline V gene encodes CDR1 KGHSH and CDR2 LQKENI. CDR3 in amino acids: CASSPRMTGSDTEAFF. In DNA form, the CDR3 reads TGTGCCAGCTCACCACGAATGACGGGGAGCGACACTGAAGCTTTCTTT.

In this sample, this clone turned up once. V and J are TRBV5-5 and TRBJ1-5; a weak D match, TRBD1 (5 bases). The CDR3 runs 15 residues. Looked up from germline, CDR1 is SGHKS and CDR2 is YYEKEE (reference sequence). Trimming removed 1 base at V and 3 bases at J, with 11 bases between. CDR3 bases: TGTGCCAGCAGCTTGCTACAGGTTATCAATCAGCCCCAGCATTTT. Its translation: CASSLLQVINQPQHF. Supplemented by reference TRBV5-5 and TRBJ1-5, the full variable domain reads DAGVTQSPTHLIKTRGQQVTLRCSPISGHKSVSWYQQVLGQGPQFIFQYYEKEERGRGNFPDRFSARQFPNYSSELNVNALLLGDSALYLCASSLLQVINQPQHFGDGTRLSIL.

The chain couples TRBV19 to TRBJ2-6; D uncertain. The CDR3 loop spans 17 amino acids. Germline loops: CDR1 LNHDA, CDR2 SQIVND (reference sequence). The V end was cut by 4 bases, the J end by 8 bases, with 21 bases between. The CDR3 reads CASSTPPTYPLTNVLTF. CDR3 coding DNA: TGTGCCAGTAGTACCCCCCCCACTTACCCACTGACCAACGTCCTGACTTTC.

This chain joins TRBV7-9 and TRBJ2-3, with 9 bases identical to TRBD2. With V trimmed by 2 bases and J by 5 bases, 8 bases remained unmatched. CDR3 length: 16 amino acids. CDR1 is SEHNR, CDR2 FQNEAQ, per germline (reference sequence). The CDR3 nucleotides are TGTGCCAGCAGCTTATTAGCGGGAGTTGTTATAGATACGCAGTATTTT. The encoded protein is CASSLLAGVVIDTQYF. Supplemented by reference TRBV7-9 and TRBJ2-3, the full variable domain reads DTGVSQNPRHKITKRGQNVTFRCDPISEHNRLYWYRQTLGQGPEFLTYFQNEAQLEKSRLLSDRFSAERPKGSFSTLEIQRTEQGDSAMYLCASSLLAGVVIDTQYFGPGTRLTVL.

The chain employs TRBV5-1 and TRBJ2-7; D not resolved. CDR1 is SGHRS and CDR2 is YFSETQ in the germline V gene. CDR3 size: 13 residues. Between the trimmed V and J ends, which lost 0 bases and 2 bases, there was a span of 6 bases. CDR3 amino acids: CASSLEYTYEQYF. As DNA, the CDR3 is TGCGCCAGCAGCTTGGAATACACCTACGAGCAGTACTTC.

The gene calls are TRBV18 and TRBJ1-1; no reliable D call. This CDR3 is 14 amino acids long. Trimming stripped 0 bases from V and 0 bases from J, with 5 bases between. Germline CDR1 is KGHSH and CDR2 is LQKENI. CDR3 nucleotides: TGTGCCAGCTCACCACCGTCTGTGAACACTGAAGCTTTCTTT. Its protein is CASSPPSVNTEAFF.

The chain is built from TRBV30 and TRBJ1-2; TRBD1 aligns across 9 bases. There are 13 residues in the CDR3. V trimming: 1 base; J trimming: 5 bases; junction bases outside the gene matches: 2. The germline gives CDR1 GTSNPN, CDR2 SVGIG (reference sequence). The CDR3: CAWSDRGPYGYTF. The CDR3 region has the DNA TGTGCCTGGAGTGACAGGGGGCCATATGGCTACACCTTC.